A single T cell receptor (beta chain) is shown here with its context. Its recognized antigen is unknown. No qualities accompany the bases; no much larger clone lies one base away. There are 13 amino acids in the CDR3, from cysteine to phenylalanine inclusive. Kept here is only the CDR3 DNA, which spans 39 bases and is read in frame from base 1. CDR1 and CDR2, looked up from the germline V gene, are SGHVS and FQNEAQ. Compared with germline, V lacks 8 bases and J lacks 5 bases; bases without a gene match: 7. For sequencing of the TCRbeta CDR3 region, genomic DNA was extracted from the sorted cells. The immunoSEQ Assay was used to sequence the TCRbeta CDR3 regions. TCRdb re-hosts the immuneACCESS table, in-frame sequences only. Its copies lack some clones; in the studies checked, an unresolved V gene accounts for under half of them, and the cause for the rest is not known. This sample gives some 58,000 clones in total; approximately 80% of them show up just once. The top ten hold around 3.6% of the sample.

The sample comes from a study of OX40 agonist ivuxolimab in advanced cancers. Broadly, across the study: Ivuxolimab, which targeted the costimulatory receptor OX40 (CD134), was an agonistic, fully human IgG2 monoclonal antibody. Intravenous ivuxolimab was administered to patients every 2 weeks at six dose levels: 0.01, 0.1, 0.3, 1.5, 3 and 10 mg/kg. Of the roughly 52 dose-escalation patients, hepatocellular carcinoma was present in about 20, melanoma in some 15, renal cell carcinoma in 9 and head and neck cancer in 9. In the dose-escalation cohort, 70% to 90% of patients were male, and the mean age was around 60 years with a range of roughly 23 to 79. Prior anti-PD-1, anti-PD-L1 or anti-CTLA-4 therapy was permitted, and checkpoint inhibitors had been received by around 40% of dose-escalation patients. Partial responses occurred in three dose-escalation patients: two with cutaneous melanoma and one with hepatocellular carcinoma. Peripheral TCRbeta sequencing aimed to test whether ivuxolimab altered TCR sequence diversity and caused clonal T-cell expansion. The monotherapy dose-escalation portion (N = 52 patients) of the phase I ivuxolimab trial is reported in the paper.

Points the paper makes about the study in general: In partial responders in the 0.1-3.0 mg/kg groups, normalized peripheral clonal expansion was found to be among the lowest, especially among CD8+ T cells. The antigen specificity of the peripheral T cells that underwent clonal expansion was not determined. Low levels of normalized T-cell clonal expansion were also seen in some patients who did not respond. After ivuxolimab, CD8+ T cells had more expanded clones than CD4+ T cells on average. At doses from 0.1 to 3.0 mg/kg, clonal expansion was seen in both CD4+ and CD8+ blood T cells between baseline and week 6.

Patients with autoimmune disease history or receiving systemic immunosuppression were excluded from the trial. Peripheral blood for TCR sequencing was collected from all dose cohorts at baseline, on cycle 4 day 1, and on cycle 7 day 1. Samples came from an open-label, multicenter, first-in-human phase I dose-escalation trial of ivuxolimab. Adults with locally advanced or metastatic head and neck squamous cell, hepatocellular, melanoma or renal cell carcinoma were enrolled in the trial. Before TCR sequencing, CD4+ T cells and CD8+ T cells from peripheral blood were sorted into separate populations. Sequenced material: CD4+ or CD8+ T cells sorted from blood, taken in a trial of the OX40 agonist ivuxolimab. The receptor chain draws on TRBV7-8 and TRBJ2-7; 9 bases in the middle match TRBD2. This clonotype was sampled from an adult with an advanced solid tumor such as melanoma, head and neck, liver or kidney cancer. Here the CDR3 is given as CASSSGIINEQYF. The nucleotides are TGTGCCAGCTCTAGCGGGATTATCAACGAGCAGTACTTC.